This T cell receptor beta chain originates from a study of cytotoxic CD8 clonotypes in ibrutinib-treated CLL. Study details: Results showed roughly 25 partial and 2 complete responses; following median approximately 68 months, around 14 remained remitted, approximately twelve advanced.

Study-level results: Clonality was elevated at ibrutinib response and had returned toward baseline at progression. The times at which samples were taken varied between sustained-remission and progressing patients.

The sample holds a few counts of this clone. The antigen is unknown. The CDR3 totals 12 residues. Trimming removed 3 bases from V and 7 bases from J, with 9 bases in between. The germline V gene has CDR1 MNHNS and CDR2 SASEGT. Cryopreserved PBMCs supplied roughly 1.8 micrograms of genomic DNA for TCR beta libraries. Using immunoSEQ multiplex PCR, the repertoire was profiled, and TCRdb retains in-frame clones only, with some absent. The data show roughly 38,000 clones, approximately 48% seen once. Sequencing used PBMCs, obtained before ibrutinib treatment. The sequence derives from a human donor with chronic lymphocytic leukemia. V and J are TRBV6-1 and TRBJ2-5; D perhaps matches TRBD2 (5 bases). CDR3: CASSEVAGTQYF. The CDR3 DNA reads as TGTGCCAGCAGTGAGGTGGCGGGGACCCAGTACTTC.